Presented here are 21 T cell receptor beta chains from one specimen sequenced in a study of lymphopenia after photon versus proton radiotherapy. Repertoires were generated with immunoSEQ multiplex PCR, while TCRdb's copy carries only in-frame clones and drops some. The sample lists about 22,000 clones; 80% to 90% were seen once. This specimen consisted of peripheral blood, obtained from a patient treated with proton-based radiotherapy. All receptors derive from a man older than 75 with esophageal cancer.

The chain links TRBV30 to TRBJ1-1; 7 nucleotides line up with TRBD1. The V and J ends lost 2 bases and 3 bases, in that order; junction bases with no gene match: 3. Germline-derived CDR1 and CDR2 are GTSNPN and SVGIG (reference sequence). The length of the CDR3 is 13 residues. CDR3 region: CAWSTGVDTEAFF. DNA for the CDR3: TGTGCCTGGAGTACAGGGGTGGACACTGAAGCTTTCTTT.

The V call is TRBV10-1, the J call TRBJ2-1; 12 bases align to TRBD1. Germline CDR1 reads WNHNN; CDR2 reads SYGVQD (reference sequence). This CDR3 is 16 amino acids long. The J segment lost 8 bases and the V segment lost 8 bases, leaving 13 bases of the junction unmatched. CDR3: CASSYFRDRGLHEQFF. The CDR3 DNA reads as TGCGCCAGCTCTTACTTTAGGGACAGGGGGCTTCATGAGCAGTTCTTC.

This rearrangement joins TRBV27 to TRBJ1-4; maybe TRBD1 (5 bases). This CDR3 has 14 amino acids. The germline V gene has CDR1 MNHEY and CDR2 SMNVEV (reference sequence). Trimming stripped 3 bases from V and 4 bases from J, with 9 bases between. The CDR3 coding sequence is TGTGCCAGCAGTTTTTTAGGGGATAATGAAAAACTGTTTTTT. It encodes CASSFLGDNEKLFF. Complete variable domain (other parts from reference TRBV27 and TRBJ1-4): EAQVTQNPRYLITVTGKKLTVTCSQNMNHEYMSWYRQDPGLGLRQIYYSMNVEVTDKGDVPEGYKVSRKEKRNFPLILESPSPNQTSLYFCASSFLGDNEKLFFGSGTQLSVL.

V usage is TRBV18 and J usage is TRBJ2-3; D may be TRBD2 (5 bases). CDR1 is KGHSH, CDR2 LQKENI, per germline. CDR3 length equals 15 residues. Trimming cost V 2 bases and J 6 bases, with 15 bases left between them. CDR3 sequence reads: CASSPSSLTMDTQYF. The CDR3 region has the DNA TGTGCCAGCTCACCAAGCAGCCTGACTATGGATACGCAGTATTTT.

V usage is TRBV10-2 and J usage is TRBJ1-6; TRBD1 is a possible D gene (6 bases). Trimming cost V 4 bases and J 5 bases, with 9 bases left between them. The CDR3 contains 14 residues. In germline, CDR1 is WSHSY, CDR2 SAAADI. CDR3 DNA sequence: TGCGCCAGCAGTGTGGACAGTAATAATTCACCCCTCCACTTT. Translated: CASSVDSNNSPLHF.

This chain uses TRBV12-5 with TRBJ1-1; D possibly corresponds to TRBD1 (5 bases). Trimming shortened V by 3 bases and J by 4 bases, and 6 bases separated the two germline ends. There are 12 residues in the CDR3. From germline, CDR1 is LGHNT and CDR2 FRNRAP. CDR3 amino acids: CASGFGTTEAFF. CDR3 nucleotides: TGTGCTAGTGGTTTTGGGACCACTGAAGCTTTCTTT.

In nucleotides, the CDR3 is TGTGCCAGCAGCTTAGCTGGTGGGGACCATGAGCAGTTCTTC. As protein: CASSLAGGDHEQFF. This chain connects TRBV7-2 to TRBJ2-1; the D gene could be TRBD1 or TRBD2 (5 bases each). CDR3 length: 14 residues. Germline V gene lookup returns CDR1 SGHTA and CDR2 FQGNSA. V was pared by 0 bases and J by 8 bases, with 11 bases between.

V is TRBV19 and J is TRBJ1-5; D unresolved. The V and J ends lost 1 base and 9 bases respectively, with 7 bases between them. Per germline, CDR1 LNHDA and CDR2 SQIVND (reference sequence). The CDR3 runs to 12 residues. The CDR3 bases are TGTGCCAGTAGTATAGTTCGCGGGCCCCAGCATTTT. Encoded protein: CASSIVRGPQHF.

This clone was detected once. The chain combines TRBV18 with TRBJ2-1; D may match TRBD1 or TRBD2 (5 bases each). The germline CDR1 and CDR2 sequences are KGHSH and LQKENI. V lost 3 bases and J 6 bases, leaving 15 bases between the germline ends. CDR3 length: 15 residues. The CDR3 sequence: CASSPYWDGGNEQFF. CDR3 nucleotide sequence: TGTGCCAGCTCACCGTATTGGGACGGCGGCAATGAGCAGTTCTTC.

This chain connects TRBV27 to TRBJ2-7; TRBD2 agrees at 10 bases. Germline CDR1 is MNHEY and CDR2 is SMNVEV (reference sequence). The CDR3 is 15 amino acids. The V segment lost 3 bases and the J segment 5 bases; nucleotides outside the gene matches: 7. The chain's CDR3 is CASSLVASGRHEQYF. CDR3 sequence (DNA): TGTGCCAGCAGTTTGGTCGCTAGCGGGAGACACGAGCAGTACTTC.

The J gene is TRBJ1-4, the V gene TRBV27, with 9 bases identical to TRBD1. Germline CDR1 and CDR2: MNHEY and SMNVEV (reference sequence). The CDR3 length is 15 residues. Germline trimming cut 5 bases from V and 5 bases from J; bases unmatched to any gene: 6. In nucleotides, the CDR3 is TGTGCCAGCAGTGCTACAGGGGGCTGGAATGAAAAACTGTTTTTT. This translates into CASSATGGWNEKLFF.

The chain recombines TRBV5-8 with TRBJ2-3; 8 nucleotides match TRBD2. Unmatched junction bases numbered 6, after V lost 4 bases and J lost 5 bases. CDR1 and CDR2 (germline): SGHTS, YDEGEE. The CDR3 runs to 14 residues. The CDR3 DNA reads as TGTGCCAGCAGCCGGGGGGGGGCTGGAGATACGCAGTATTTT. As protein: CASSRGGAGDTQYF. Complete variable domain (other parts from reference TRBV5-8 and TRBJ2-3): EAGVTQSPTHLIKTRGQQATLRCSPISGHTSVYWYQQALGLGLQFLLWYDEGEERNRGNFPPRFSGRQFPNYSSELNVNALELEDSALYLCASSRGGAGDTQYFGPGTRLTVL.

V and J are TRBV29-1 and TRBJ2-7; TRBD1 aligns across 7 bases. In germline, CDR1 is SQVTM, CDR2 ANQGSEA. The junction had 10 bases not matched to a gene; V was cut back by 6 bases and J by 2 bases. The CDR3 spans 14 residues. The CDR3 spells CSVLPRQGAYEQYF. CDR3 in DNA: TGCAGCGTGCTACCTCGACAGGGCGCCTACGAGCAGTACTTC.

The chain links TRBV7-2 to TRBJ2-2, with a possible D match to TRBD1 (5 bases). Germline V gene lookup returns CDR1 SGHTA and CDR2 FQGNSA. V lost 5 bases and J lost 3, with 13 bases in between. The CDR3 contains 15 residues. In DNA form, the CDR3 reads TGTGCCAGCAGCCCAAGGTTAGGGGACACCGGGGAGCTGTTTTTT. It encodes CASSPRLGDTGELFF.

This clone was recorded once. V is TRBV27 and J is TRBJ1-2, with 8 bases identical to TRBD1. The trim removed 4 bases at V and 5 bases at J, leaving 9 bases unmatched. Germline CDR1 is MNHEY and CDR2 is SMNVEV (reference sequence). This CDR3 spans 15 amino acids. CDR3 nucleotide sequence: TGTGCCAGCAGTTGGGGCGCAGGGGGCGCGTATGGCTACACCTTC. Translating gives CASSWGAGGAYGYTF.

CDR3 bases: TGTGCCAGCAGCTTCGTCGGTCCGAACACTGAAGCTTTCTTT. Amino acids: CASSFVGPNTEAFF. The genes are TRBV5-4 and TRBJ1-1; D not resolved. CDR1 SGHNT and CDR2 YYREEE come from the germline V gene (reference sequence). Trimming cost V 2 bases and J 1 base, with 9 bases left between them. The CDR3 consists of 14 residues.

This sequence joins TRBV6-6 and TRBJ1-4; D may be TRBD1 (5 bases). The V gene's germline CDR1 is MNHNY and CDR2 SVGAGI (reference sequence). This CDR3 is built from 13 residues. V lost 2 bases, J lost 7 bases, and 8 bases lay in between. The CDR3 region has the DNA TGTGCCAGCAGTTACCTGGGGGGTGAAAAACTGTTTTTT. Its protein is CASSYLGGEKLFF.

This clone was counted once. The chain has TRBV7-9 and TRBJ2-7; TRBD1 agrees at 7 bases. V lost 2 bases and J lost 5; bases outside the gene matches: 9. The CDR3 totals 15 residues. The V gene's germline CDR1 is SEHNR and CDR2 FQNEAQ (reference sequence). This chain's CDR3 is CASSLLMAGGHEQYF. The CDR3 nucleotides are TGTGCCAGCAGCTTATTAATGGCAGGGGGACACGAGCAGTACTTC.

V gene TRBV4-1 combines with J gene TRBJ2-7; 7 nucleotides match TRBD1. Trimming removed 1 base from V and 5 bases from J; junction bases left unmatched: 8. Per the germline V gene, CDR1 is MGHRA and CDR2 is YSYEKL. The CDR3 is made up of 15 amino acids. The CDR3 region has the DNA TGCGCCAGCAGCCAAGGGCAGGGGGAAGTCAACGAGCAGTACTTC. Encoded protein: CASSQGQGEVNEQYF.

The rearrangement links TRBV27 to TRBJ2-2; TRBD1 or TRBD2 may be the D gene (5 bases each). V was trimmed by 2 bases and J by 3 bases, leaving 16 bases between them. Germline V gene sequence: CDR1 MNHEY, CDR2 SMNVEV (reference sequence). The CDR3 is 17 amino acids. CDR3 amino acids: CASSLVSRGPDTGELFF. CDR3 bases: TGTGCCAGCAGTTTAGTAAGCCGGGGCCCGGACACCGGGGAGCTGTTTTTT.

This chain connects TRBV29-1 to TRBJ2-7, with 8 bases matching TRBD1. V lost 7 bases to trimming and J lost 3 bases; unmatched junction nucleotides: 2. CDR3 length equals 11 residues. CDR1 and CDR2 (germline): SQVTM, ANQGSEA. The CDR3 region has the DNA TGCAGCGCAGGGGGCGGCTACGAGCAGTACTTC. It encodes CSAGGGYEQYF.